This is a list of T cell receptor beta chains from one sample in a study of T-cell memory formation after mild COVID-19. TCRdb called the 5' RACE reads again in MiXCR, with one record for every CDR3 protein. This table has approximately 350,000 distinct CDR3 sequences, about an eighth appearing once. The sample was PBMCs or a T cell subset sorted from them (not recorded which). These TCRs come from a man younger than 35 who had mild COVID-19 (a few samples of this study predate the infection). Cell type and time point are not known. Both conserved end residues are part of each CDR3. D genes are given only for firm matches. Clone size is not always given. Where it is, it says once, few, many or a class for expanded clones.

clone_size	d_call	v_call	j_call	cdr3_nt	cdr3_aa
few	NA	TRBV4-1	TRBJ2-3	TGCGCCAGCAGCCCCCACTTACAGGGTCATTCAGATACGCAGTATTTT	CASSPHLQGHSDTQYF
few	TRBD1	TRBV6-5	TRBJ1-2	TGTGCCAGCAGTCCCCACGGGGTAGGGGGACAGGGTGACTACACCTTC	CASSPHGVGGQGDYTF
few	TRBD1	TRBV27	TRBJ2-2	TGTGCCAGCAGCCGCACCCCCCCAGGGGGCACCGGGGAGCTGTTTTTT	CASSRTPPGGTGELFF
few	NA	TRBV12-3/TRBV12-4	TRBJ2-5	TGTGCCAGCAGTTTCTTTGTCAGCTCGTATGTGACCCAGTACTTC	CASSFFVSSYVTQYF
many	TRBD2	TRBV20-1	TRBJ2-1	TGCAGTGCCACGCTAGCGGGGGGGCAGAACGAGCAGTTCTTC	CSATLAGGQNEQFF
NA	NA	TRBV29-1	TRBJ1-4	TGCAGCGTTGAAGATCGGGGGCAGCCTAAGGGACTGTTTTTT	CSVEDRGQPKGLFF
NA	NA	TRBV29-1	TRBJ2-7	TGCAGCGTTTTATTCACCTACGAGCAGTACTTC	CSVLFTYEQYF
NA	NA	TRBV7-9	TRBJ2-2	TGTGCCAGCATCCCAACAGAGACCCACACCGGGGAGCTGTTTTTT	CASIPTETHTGELFF
few	NA	TRBV29-1	TRBJ2-5	TGCAGCGTTGAGGGTCGCAGGCGTGGGGAGACCCAGTACTTC	CSVEGRRRGETQYF
few	NA	TRBV4-2	TRBJ1-1	TGTGCCAGCAGCCAACCCTTGCCAGGGCGGGCTTTCTTT	CASSQPLPGRAFF
NA	TRBD1	TRBV10-3	TRBJ1-4	TGTGCCATCAGTGGGGACAGCCAGGGCCCCATTGGTGAAAAACTGTTTTTT	CAISGDSQGPIGEKLFF
NA	NA	TRBV12-3/TRBV12-4	TRBJ2-7	TGTGCCAGCGGCTTCTCCGGAACCTACGAGCAGTACTTC	CASGFSGTYEQYF